This TCR beta chain was identified in a study of blood T cells in healthy people across ages. Study-level results: A strong correlation between TCR beta diversity and naive T cell percentage was seen. Naive CD4+ cell counts and diversity both ran higher in long-lived than in aged donors.

CDR3 length: 14 residues. Between the trimmed V and J ends, which lost 6 bases and 7 bases, there was a span of 18 bases. A J-beta primer mix and a sample-barcoded 5' primer were used in a second PCR of roughly 6 to 12 cycles. Using its own MiXCR run on the 5' RACE reads, TCRdb lists one record per CDR3 protein. The table includes about 640,000 distinct CDR3 sequences, under 65% detected once. A word on this clonotype: Its antigen is unknown.

This clonotype was obtained from a man aged 55 to 70 in good health. Sequenced sample: blood. The rearrangement joins TRBV12-3 or TRBV12-4 to TRBJ1-1, with TRBD1 as a possible D gene (5 bases). The CDR3 region is CASSPREGQGEAFF. The CDR3 DNA sequence: TGTGCCAGCAGCCCCCGGGAGGGGCAGGGTGAAGCTTTCTTT.